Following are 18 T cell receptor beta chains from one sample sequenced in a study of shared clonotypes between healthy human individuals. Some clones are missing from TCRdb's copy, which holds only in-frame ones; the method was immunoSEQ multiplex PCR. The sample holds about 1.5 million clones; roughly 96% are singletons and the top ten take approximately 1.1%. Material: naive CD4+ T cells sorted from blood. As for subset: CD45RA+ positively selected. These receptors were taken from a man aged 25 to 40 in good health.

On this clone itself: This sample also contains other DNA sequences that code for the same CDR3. The CDR3 region has the DNA TGTGCCAGCAGTGACAGGTCAGATACGCAGTATTTT. It codes for CASSDRSDTQYF. The rearrangement joins TRBV2 to TRBJ2-3; no clear D. The V end lost 3 bases, the J end lost 4 bases, and 5 bases lay between the germline ends. The germline gives CDR1 SNHLY, CDR2 FYNNEI. The CDR3 is 12 residues long.

The CDR3 loop reads CASSIGTAKVLDTQYF. The CDR3 region has the DNA TGTGCCAGTAGTATCGGGACAGCGAAGGTCCTAGATACGCAGTATTTT. V usage is TRBV19 and J usage is TRBJ2-3; 7 nucleotides line up with TRBD1. The CDR3 consists of 16 residues. Germline V gene lookup returns CDR1 LNHDA and CDR2 SQIVND (reference sequence). Trimming took 3 bases from V and 5 from J; bases not matched to a gene: 11. The variable domain in full, with the rest retrieved from reference TRBV19 and TRBJ2-3, is DGGITQSPKYLFRKEGQNVTLSCEQNLNHDAMYWYRQDPGQGLRLIYYSQIVNDFQKGDIAEGYSVSREKKESFPLTVTSAQKNPTAFYLCASSIGTAKVLDTQYFGPGTRLTVL.

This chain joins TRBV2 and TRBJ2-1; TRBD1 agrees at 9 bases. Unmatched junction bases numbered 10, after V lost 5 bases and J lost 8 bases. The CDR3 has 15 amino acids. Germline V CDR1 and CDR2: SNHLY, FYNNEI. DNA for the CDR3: TGTGCCAGCAGTAGATTACCGGGACAGGGATATGAGCAGTTCTTC. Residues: CASSRLPGQGYEQFF.

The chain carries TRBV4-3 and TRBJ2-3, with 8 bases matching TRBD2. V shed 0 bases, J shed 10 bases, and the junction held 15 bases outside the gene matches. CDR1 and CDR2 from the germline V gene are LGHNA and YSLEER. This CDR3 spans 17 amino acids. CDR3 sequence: CASSQDFTGGPTSPQYF. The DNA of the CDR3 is TGCGCCAGCAGCCAAGACTTTACGGGAGGGCCAACCTCTCCGCAGTATTTT.

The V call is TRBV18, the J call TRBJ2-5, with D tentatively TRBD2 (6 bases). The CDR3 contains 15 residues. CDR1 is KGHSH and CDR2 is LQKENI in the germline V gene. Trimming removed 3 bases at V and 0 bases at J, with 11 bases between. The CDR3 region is CASSPGGLYQETQYF. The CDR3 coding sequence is TGTGCCAGCTCACCGGGGGGTCTGTACCAAGAGACCCAGTACTTC.

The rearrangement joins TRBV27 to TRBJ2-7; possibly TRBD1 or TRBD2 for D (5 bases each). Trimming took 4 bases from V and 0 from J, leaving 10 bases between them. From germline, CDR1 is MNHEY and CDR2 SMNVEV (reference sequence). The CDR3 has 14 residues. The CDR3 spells CASSYTGTSYEQYF. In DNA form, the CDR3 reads TGTGCCAGCAGTTACACGGGGACCTCCTACGAGCAGTACTTC.

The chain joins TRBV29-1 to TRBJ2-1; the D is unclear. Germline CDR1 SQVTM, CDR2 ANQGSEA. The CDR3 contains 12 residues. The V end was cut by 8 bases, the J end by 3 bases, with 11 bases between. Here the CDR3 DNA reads TGCAGCACCTCAACAAGCTACAATGAGCAGTTCTTC. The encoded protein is CSTSTSYNEQFF.

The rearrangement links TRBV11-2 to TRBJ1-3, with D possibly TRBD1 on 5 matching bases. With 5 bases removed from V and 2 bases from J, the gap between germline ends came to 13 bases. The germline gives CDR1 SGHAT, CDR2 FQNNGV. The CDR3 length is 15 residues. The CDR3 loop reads CASSLGVQTGNTIYF. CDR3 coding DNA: TGTGCCAGCAGCCTGGGGGTACAGACTGGAAACACCATATATTTT. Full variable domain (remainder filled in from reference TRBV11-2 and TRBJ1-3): EAGVAQSPRYKIIEKRQSVAFWCNPISGHATLYWYQQILGQGPKLLIQFQNNGVVDDSQLPKDRFSAERLKGVDSTLKIQPAKLEDSAVYLCASSLGVQTGNTIYFGEGSWLTVV.

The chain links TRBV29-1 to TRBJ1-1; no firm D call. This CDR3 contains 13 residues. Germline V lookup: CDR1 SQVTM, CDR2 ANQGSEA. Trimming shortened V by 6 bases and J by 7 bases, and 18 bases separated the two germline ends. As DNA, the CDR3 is TGCAGCGTCTCCCATGTTCTAGGTTTTGAAGCTTTCTTT. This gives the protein CSVSHVLGFEAFF.

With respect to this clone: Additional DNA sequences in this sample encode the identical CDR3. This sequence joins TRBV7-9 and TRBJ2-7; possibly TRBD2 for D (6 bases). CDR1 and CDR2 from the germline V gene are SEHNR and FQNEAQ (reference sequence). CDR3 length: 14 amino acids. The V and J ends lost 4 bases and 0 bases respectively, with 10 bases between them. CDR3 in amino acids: CASSSGTGSYEQYF. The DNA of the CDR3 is TGTGCCAGCAGCTCTGGGACTGGCTCCTACGAGCAGTACTTC.

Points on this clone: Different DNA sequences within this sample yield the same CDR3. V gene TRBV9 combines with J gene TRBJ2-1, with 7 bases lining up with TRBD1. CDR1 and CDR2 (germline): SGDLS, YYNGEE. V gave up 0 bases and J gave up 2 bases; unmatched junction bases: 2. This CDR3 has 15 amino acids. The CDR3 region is CASSVGQGAYNEQFF. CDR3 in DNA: TGTGCCAGCAGCGTAGGCCAGGGGGCCTACAATGAGCAGTTCTTC.

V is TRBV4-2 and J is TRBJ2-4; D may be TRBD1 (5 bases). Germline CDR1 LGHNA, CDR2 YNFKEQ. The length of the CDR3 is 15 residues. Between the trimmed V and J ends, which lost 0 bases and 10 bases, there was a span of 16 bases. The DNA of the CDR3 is TGTGCCAGCAGCCAAGAAGGGAATGGACACCGAATTCAGTACTTC. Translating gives CASSQEGNGHRIQYF.

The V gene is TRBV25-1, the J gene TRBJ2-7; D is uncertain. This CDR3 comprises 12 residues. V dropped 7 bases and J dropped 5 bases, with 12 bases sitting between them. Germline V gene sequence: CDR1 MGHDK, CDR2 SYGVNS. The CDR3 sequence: CASNSWTDEQYF. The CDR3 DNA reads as TGTGCCAGCAACTCGTGGACGGACGAGCAGTACTTC.

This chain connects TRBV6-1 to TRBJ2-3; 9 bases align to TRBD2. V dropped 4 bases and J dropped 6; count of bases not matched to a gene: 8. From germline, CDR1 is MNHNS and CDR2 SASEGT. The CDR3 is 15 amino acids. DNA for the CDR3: TGTGCCAGCAGTGGACCGGGACTAGCTAAGGATACGCAGTATTTT. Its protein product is CASSGPGLAKDTQYF.

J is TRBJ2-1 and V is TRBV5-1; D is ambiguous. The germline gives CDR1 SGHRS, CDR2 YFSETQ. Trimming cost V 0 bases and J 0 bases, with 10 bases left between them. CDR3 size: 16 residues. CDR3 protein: CASSLETGYSYNEQFF. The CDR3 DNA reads TGCGCCAGCAGCTTGGAAACTGGGTACTCCTACAATGAGCAGTTCTTC.

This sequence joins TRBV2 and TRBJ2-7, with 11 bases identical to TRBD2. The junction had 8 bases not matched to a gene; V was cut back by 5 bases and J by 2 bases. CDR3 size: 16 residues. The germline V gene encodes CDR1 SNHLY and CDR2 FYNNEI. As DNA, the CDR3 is TGTGCCAGCAGTCCCGATACTAGCGGGGGAACCTACGAGCAGTACTTC. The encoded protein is CASSPDTSGGTYEQYF.

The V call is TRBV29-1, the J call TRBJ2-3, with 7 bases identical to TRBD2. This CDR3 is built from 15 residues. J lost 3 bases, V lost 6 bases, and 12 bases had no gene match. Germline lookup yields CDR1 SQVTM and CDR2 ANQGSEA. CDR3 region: CSVAGTTGGTDTQYF. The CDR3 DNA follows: TGCAGCGTAGCCGGGACTACCGGAGGTACAGATACGCAGTATTTT.

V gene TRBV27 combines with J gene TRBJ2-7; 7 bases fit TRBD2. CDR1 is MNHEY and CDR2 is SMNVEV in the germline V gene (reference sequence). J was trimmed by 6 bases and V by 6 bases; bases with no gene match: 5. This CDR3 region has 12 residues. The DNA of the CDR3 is TGTGCCAGCAGAGGACTAGTGGGCGAGCAGTACTTC. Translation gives CASRGLVGEQYF.